This TCR beta chain is from a study of blood T cell repertoires in COVID-19. Across the whole study: Nucleic acid was either cDNA or gDNA, and it came from T cells, B-cell-depleted T cells, or PBMCs.

The CDR3 loop spans 15 amino acids. V shed 1 base and J shed 5 bases, with 14 bases lying between them. Looked up from germline, CDR1 is LGHDT and CDR2 is YNNKEL (reference sequence). Method: immunoSEQ multiplex PCR; TCRdb's copy keeps in-frame clones and lacks some. The sample records roughly 200,000 clones, about 86% being singletons. The sequenced sample was peripheral blood. The J gene is TRBJ1-2, the V gene TRBV3-1 (or the pseudogene TRBV3-2); D perhaps matches TRBD1 (5 bases). This sequence originates from a man in his fifties or sixties who had recovered from COVID-19. CDR3 DNA sequence: TGTGCCAGCAGCCAAGCCCCGGGGGGGGGATATGGCTACACCTTC. Protein sequence: CASSQAPGGGYGYTF.